The present TCR beta chain was sequenced within a study of CD8+CD57+ T cells in acquired aplastic anemia. The overall study: An average of about 3.4 ug of DNA was obtained from sorted CD4+ and CD8+ cells.

About this clonotype itself: Its target is unknown.

Genomic DNA provided the template from which TCR beta VDJ and CDR3 profiles were obtained. TCRdb reanalysed the reads using MiXCR and keeps one entry per CDR3 protein. The data contain around 33,000 distinct CDR3 sequences, 65% to 80% of them singletons. Broader study findings: Between patients and controls, CD8+ Simpson's diversity did not vary significantly. About 27 CD8+ CDR3 sequences were shared between patients and controls.

Sample: sorted CD4+, CD8+, or CD8+CD57+ T cells (not recorded which) from PBMCs. The source of this sequence is a human donor in good health, serving as a control.

CDR3 amino acids: CASSLFGSNEQYF. The CDR3 bases are TGTGCCAGCAGCCTATTCGGGAGCAACGAGCAGTACTTC. The V call is TRBV7-8, the J call TRBJ2-7; TRBD2 is a possible D gene (6 bases). The CDR3 covers 13 residues. Germline V gives CDR1 SGHVS, CDR2 FQNEAQ. V gave up 5 bases and J gave up 5 bases, with 13 bases separating them.